This T cell receptor beta chain was recovered during a study of T cell repertoires in cytomegalovirus infection. General study points: Dominating the ex vivo response were TCR beta clonotypes that were CMV-specific and HLA-C-restricted.

The CDR3 length is 15 residues. Trimming shortened V by 3 bases and J by 4 bases, and 16 bases separated the two germline ends. TCRdb re-called the reads through MiXCR, storing one row per CDR3 protein. The sample lists around 530,000 distinct CDR3 sequences; more than 25% were seen once. This clonotype was detected ten times or more. Its antigen remains unknown. The rearrangement links TRBV12-3 or TRBV12-4 to TRBJ2-7, with D possibly TRBD2 on 6 matching bases. The TCR was taken from a human donor in good health (CMV status not recorded). Some clones in this sample may be carry-over from other donors' samples. Sequenced material: PBMCs. The CDR3 reads CASSFPGSSRYEQYF. The CDR3 nucleotides are TGTGCCAGCAGTTTCCCCGGGAGTAGCAGATACGAGCAGTACTTC.